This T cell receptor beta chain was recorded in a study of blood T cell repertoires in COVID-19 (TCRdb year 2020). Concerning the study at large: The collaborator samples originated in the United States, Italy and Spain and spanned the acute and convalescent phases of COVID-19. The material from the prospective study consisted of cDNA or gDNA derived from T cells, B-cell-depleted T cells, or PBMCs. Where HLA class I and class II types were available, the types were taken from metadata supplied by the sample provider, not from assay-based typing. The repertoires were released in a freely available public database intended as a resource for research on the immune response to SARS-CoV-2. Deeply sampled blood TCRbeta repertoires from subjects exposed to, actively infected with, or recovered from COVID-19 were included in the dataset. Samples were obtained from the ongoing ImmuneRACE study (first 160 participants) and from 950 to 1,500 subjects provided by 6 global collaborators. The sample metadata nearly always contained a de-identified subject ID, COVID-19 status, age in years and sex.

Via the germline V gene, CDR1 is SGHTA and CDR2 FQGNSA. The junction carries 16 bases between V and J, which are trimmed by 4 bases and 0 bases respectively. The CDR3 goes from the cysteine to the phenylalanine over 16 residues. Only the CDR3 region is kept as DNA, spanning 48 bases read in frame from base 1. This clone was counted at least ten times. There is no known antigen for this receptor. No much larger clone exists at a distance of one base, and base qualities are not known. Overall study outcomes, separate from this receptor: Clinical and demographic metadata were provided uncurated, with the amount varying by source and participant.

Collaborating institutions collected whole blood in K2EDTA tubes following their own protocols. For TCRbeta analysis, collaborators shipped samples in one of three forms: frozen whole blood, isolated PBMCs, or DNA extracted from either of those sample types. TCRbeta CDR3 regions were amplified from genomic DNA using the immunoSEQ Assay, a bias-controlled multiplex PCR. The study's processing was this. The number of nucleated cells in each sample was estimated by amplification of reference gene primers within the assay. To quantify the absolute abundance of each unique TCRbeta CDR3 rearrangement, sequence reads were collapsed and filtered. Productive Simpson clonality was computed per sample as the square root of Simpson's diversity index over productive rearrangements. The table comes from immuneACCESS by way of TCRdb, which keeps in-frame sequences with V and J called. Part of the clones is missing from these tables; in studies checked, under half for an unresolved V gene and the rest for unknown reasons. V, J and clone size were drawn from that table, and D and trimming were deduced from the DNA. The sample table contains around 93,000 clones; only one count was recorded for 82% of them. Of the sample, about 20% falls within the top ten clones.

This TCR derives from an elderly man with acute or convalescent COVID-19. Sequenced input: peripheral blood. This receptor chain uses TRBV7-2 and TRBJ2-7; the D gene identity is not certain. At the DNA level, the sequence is TGTGCCAGCAGCTCCGTGGGCCAGGCCAGCTCCTACGAGCAGTACTTC. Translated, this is CASSSVGQASSYEQYF.